The clone carrying this T cell receptor (beta chain) was seen only a few times. TCRdb reprocessed the PCR reads using MiXCR. The table lists roughly 20,000 clones, about 30% of them singletons. The data originate from a study of metastatic and nonmetastatic thyroid tumors. Not a single patient had been given any form of treatment at any point before undergoing thyroid surgery. Germline CDR1 MNHNS, CDR2 SASEGT. J lost 1 base, V lost 6 bases, and 6 bases had no gene match. This CDR3 is 14 amino acids long. Material: tumor tissue. V usage is TRBV6-1 and J usage is TRBJ2-7; TRBD1 matches 7 bases. The source is a female donor with papillary thyroid cancer or a benign thyroid nodule (not recorded which). Some clones in this sample may be carry-over from other donors' samples. This chain's CDR3 is CASRPPGQSYEQYF. Here the CDR3 DNA reads TGTGCCAGCAGACCACCGGGACAGTCCTACGAGCAGTACTTC.